The 27 T cell receptor beta chains listed next were all sequenced from one sample in a study of glioma-infiltrating T cells after dendritic cell vaccination (dated by TCRdb to the mid-2010s). The receptor library was made with the immunoSEQ multiplex PCR assay. TCRdb mirrors the immuneACCESS table, restricted to in-frame sequences. Some clones are absent from its copies; in checked studies, under half trace to an unresolved V gene, and the reason for the others is unknown. The sample has under 100,000 clones on record, more than 75% of them singletons. Over 2.5% of the sample goes to the ten largest clones. Material: blood, obtained before dendritic cell vaccination. These receptor sequences come from a human donor with glioblastoma.

This clone showed up just once. This chain joins TRBV20-1 and TRBJ1-4; 7 nucleotides match TRBD1. The CDR3 contains 10 residues. J gave up 16 bases and V 6 bases, and 8 bases lay outside the gene matches. Germline loops: CDR1 DFQATT, CDR2 SNEGSKA (reference sequence). The CDR3 loop is CSAYRDSPFF. The CDR3 bases are TGCAGTGCGTACCGGGACAGTCCGTTTTTT.

The chain links TRBV29-1 to TRBJ2-7; 7 positions match TRBD2. The CDR3 extends over 15 amino acids. The V gene end was trimmed by 0 bases and the J gene end by 0 bases; junction bases not matched to a gene: 5. Germline V gives CDR1 SQVTM, CDR2 ANQGSEA. The CDR3 region has the DNA TGCAGCGTTGAAGAACCGGGGACTATCTCCTACGAGCAGTACTTC. It encodes CSVEEPGTISYEQYF.

The chain recombines TRBV6-1 with TRBJ1-2; 10 bases line up with TRBD1. Unmatched junction bases numbered 6, after V lost 7 bases and J lost 4 bases. The CDR3 is 14 amino acids. Germline V CDR1 and CDR2: MNHNS, SASEGT. In nucleotides, the CDR3 is TGTGCCAGCACCTGGACAGGGGGGGGCTATGGCTACACCTTC. Protein: CASTWTGGGYGYTF.

V gene TRBV27 combines with J gene TRBJ2-5; 7 bases are a match to TRBD2. The germline V gene has CDR1 MNHEY and CDR2 SMNVEV (reference sequence). Trimming removed 3 bases from V and 6 bases from J; junction bases left unmatched: 10. This CDR3 is 15 amino acids long. The CDR3 bases are TGTGCCAGCAGTTTCCAGCGGGATAGGGAAAAGACCCAGTACTTC. It encodes CASSFQRDREKTQYF.

CDR3 sequence: CASSPRGSGGPLFF. The CDR3 region has the DNA TGTGCCAGCAGCCCGCGGGGGAGCGGAGGCCCTTTGTTCTTC. V and J are TRBV11-2 and TRBJ2-1, with 7 bases matching TRBD2. V trimming: 5 bases; J trimming: 15 bases; junction bases outside the gene matches: 16. Per the germline V gene, CDR1 is SGHAT and CDR2 is FQNNGV. The CDR3 runs 14 residues.

The chain has TRBV7-9 and TRBJ2-2; 7 bases align to TRBD2. The J segment lost 4 bases and the V segment lost 7 bases, leaving 9 bases of the junction unmatched. The germline V gene has CDR1 SEHNR and CDR2 FQNEAQ (reference sequence). The CDR3 runs to 15 residues. CDR3 nucleotides: TGTGCCAGCATCAAACCGGGGGAGGGCACCGGGGAGCTGTTTTTT. This translates into CASIKPGEGTGELFF.

This chain joins TRBV7-9 and TRBJ2-1; TRBD2 aligns across 9 bases. The CDR3 covers 15 residues. Looked up from germline, CDR1 is SEHNR and CDR2 is FQNEAQ (reference sequence). The J segment lost 7 bases and the V segment lost 1 base, leaving 5 bases of the junction unmatched. This CDR3 reads CASSLGSSGTNEQFF. CDR3 coding DNA: TGTGCCAGCAGCTTAGGGTCTAGCGGGACGAATGAGCAGTTCTTC.

This CDR3 is CASSDIAASTDTQYF. The CDR3 bases are TGTGCCAGCAGTGATATTGCGGCTAGCACAGATACGCAGTATTTT. V gene TRBV6-1 combines with J gene TRBJ2-3; D is ambiguous. CDR1 is MNHNS, CDR2 SASEGT, per germline. This CDR3 has 15 residues. V was clipped by 3 bases and J by 0 bases, with 10 bases between them.

V and J are TRBV7-2 and TRBJ2-3, with D possibly matching TRBD2 (5 bases). Germline V gene sequence: CDR1 SGHTA, CDR2 FQGNSA. Between the trimmed V and J ends, which lost 3 bases and 6 bases, there was a span of 10 bases. The CDR3 contains 13 residues. DNA for the CDR3: TGTGCCAGCAGCTTTCGTCCGGGGGATACGCAGTATTTT. Translating it yields CASSFRPGDTQYF. Combining the CDR3 with reference TRBV7-2 and TRBJ2-3 gives the whole variable domain GAGVSQSPSNKVTEKGKDVELRCDPISGHTALYWYRQSLGQGLEFLIYFQGNSAPDKSGLPSDRFSAERTGGSVSTLTIQRTQQEDSAVYLCASSFRPGDTQYFGPGTRLTVL.

The rearrangement uses TRBV27 and TRBJ2-2; D is unresolved. V was clipped by 7 bases and J by 3 bases, with 3 bases between them. The CDR3 runs to 11 residues. CDR1 is MNHEY, CDR2 SMNVEV, per germline (reference sequence). The CDR3 DNA reads TGTGCCAGCACTGACACCGGGGAGCTGTTTTTT. This translates into CASTDTGELFF.

The rearrangement links TRBV7-2 to TRBJ2-7, with D possibly being TRBD2 (6 bases). Trimming left V 3 bases short and J 3 bases short, with 15 bases between. Germline V gene sequence: CDR1 SGHTA, CDR2 FQGNSA. This CDR3 has 15 amino acids. The CDR3 loop is CASSFGTLGHYEQYF. CDR3 DNA sequence: TGTGCCAGCAGCTTCGGGACTTTGGGGCACTACGAGCAGTACTTC.

This clone was picked up a small number of times. The chain uses TRBV28 and TRBJ2-7, with 12 nucleotides matching TRBD2. This CDR3 spans 15 amino acids. V lost 5 bases, J lost 6 bases, and 8 bases stayed unmatched. In germline, CDR1 is MDHEN, CDR2 SYDVKM. CDR3 DNA: TGTGCCAGCAGTGGATCTAGCGGGAGGGTGTTCGAGCAGTACTTC. Its protein is CASSGSSGRVFEQYF.

The chain couples TRBV5-1 to TRBJ2-2, with D possibly matching TRBD1 (5 bases). The length of the CDR3 is 15 residues. V was cut by 4 bases and J by 3 bases, with 13 bases left in between. Germline V gene data show CDR1 as SGHRS and CDR2 as YFSETQ. CDR3 in DNA: TGCGCCAGCAGCGGGGCGGCAGGCCACACCGGGGAGCTGTTTTTT. Amino acid sequence: CASSGAAGHTGELFF.

The gene calls are TRBV6-5 and TRBJ2-7; the match to TRBD1 covers 7 bases. Germline lookup yields CDR1 MNHEY and CDR2 SVGAGI. The CDR3 spans 14 residues. Germline trimming cut 2 bases from V and 2 bases from J; bases unmatched to any gene: 3. The DNA for the CDR3 is TGTGCCAGCAGTTACCGGACAGGCACCTACGAGCAGTACTTC. Its translation is CASSYRTGTYEQYF.

The chain employs TRBV5-1 and TRBJ1-5; tentatively, D is TRBD1 (5 bases). V shed 1 base and J shed 7 bases, with 12 bases lying between them. Germline V lookup: CDR1 SGHRS, CDR2 YFSETQ. The CDR3 spans 14 residues. CDR3 amino acids: CASSLFGGRQPQHF. The CDR3 DNA is TGCGCCAGCAGCTTGTTCGGGGGTCGGCAGCCCCAGCATTTT.

V and J are TRBV27 and TRBJ2-7; 7 nucleotides align to TRBD2. V dropped 2 bases and J dropped 2; count of bases not matched to a gene: 3. Germline assignment: CDR1 MNHEY and CDR2 SMNVEV (reference sequence). CDR3 length: 14 amino acids. The CDR3 protein is CASSLGGGTYEQYF. The CDR3, as DNA: TGTGCCAGCAGTTTAGGGGGGGGGACCTACGAGCAGTACTTC.

This clone occurred a few times. The chain employs TRBV7-7 and TRBJ2-1, with 9 bases matching TRBD2. The CDR3 length is 15 residues. J was trimmed by 5 bases and V by 5 bases; bases with no gene match: 7. Looked up from germline, CDR1 is SSHAT and CDR2 is FNYEAQ (reference sequence). CDR3 DNA sequence: TGTGCCAGCAGCCGCGGGGGGGCTTTTGACAATGAGCAGTTCTTC. Translation: CASSRGGAFDNEQFF.

This chain links TRBV4-1 with TRBJ1-2; the D is unclear. Trimming took off 0 bases at V and 7 bases at J, with 9 bases between the two ends. The CDR3 loop spans 13 amino acids. Germline V gene data show CDR1 as MGHRA and CDR2 as YSYEKL. As DNA, the CDR3 is TGCGCCAGCAGCCAAGACCCTCGGGGTGGCTACACCTTC. Encoded protein: CASSQDPRGGYTF.

This chain links TRBV5-4 with TRBJ2-5, with TRBD2 matching 12 bases. The junction had 10 bases not matched to a gene; V was cut back by 5 bases and J by 5 bases. CDR1 is SGHNT, CDR2 YYREEE, per germline (reference sequence). CDR3 length: 16 amino acids. CDR3 in DNA: TGTGCCAGCAGGGGGGGCGCTGGACTAGCGGGGGAGACCCAGTACTTC. This sequence encodes CASRGGAGLAGETQYF.

The chain employs TRBV4-2 and TRBJ2-7, with 7 bases aligning to TRBD2. J was trimmed by 0 bases and V by 5 bases; bases with no gene match: 19. The CDR3 consists of 19 residues. Germline CDR1 LGHNA, CDR2 YNFKEQ. DNA of the CDR3: TGTGCCAGCAGCTTGGCATGGCTAGCGGAACCTGGGGTCTCCTACGAGCAGTACTTC. Its protein product is CASSLAWLAEPGVSYEQYF.

The V gene is TRBV30, the J gene TRBJ1-5; 7 bases agree with TRBD1. CDR1 is GTSNPN, CDR2 SVGIG, per germline (reference sequence). The ends lost 3 bases at V and 5 bases at J; junction bases unmatched: 7. The CDR3 has 14 residues. For the CDR3, the DNA is TGTGCCTGGAGCGAGGGGACAGCGTATCAGCCCCAGCATTTT. Amino acid sequence: CAWSEGTAYQPQHF.

The chain couples TRBV7-9 to TRBJ1-1; 7 nucleotides match TRBD1. The CDR3 totals 16 residues. Germline CDR1 reads SEHNR; CDR2 reads FQNEAQ (reference sequence). V lost 2 bases and J lost 5; bases outside the gene matches: 11. The CDR3 coding sequence is TGTGCCAGCAGCTTAACTTCTTGGGACAGCAATACTGAAGCTTTCTTT. Encoded protein: CASSLTSWDSNTEAFF. Full variable domain (outside the CDR3, taken from reference TRBV7-9 and TRBJ1-1): DTGVSQNPRHKITKRGQNVTFRCDPISEHNRLYWYRQTLGQGPEFLTYFQNEAQLEKSRLLSDRFSAERPKGSFSTLEIQRTEQGDSAMYLCASSLTSWDSNTEAFFGQGTRLTVV.

This chain uses TRBV6-1 with TRBJ1-1; D ambiguous. Trimming left V 7 bases short and J 11 bases short, with 17 bases between. Germline V gene sequence: CDR1 MNHNS, CDR2 SASEGT. This CDR3 has 12 residues. The CDR3 spells CASIRLSAEAFF. The CDR3 coding sequence is TGTGCCAGCATTAGACTGTCGGCGGAGGCTTTCTTT.

This sequence joins TRBV4-2 and TRBJ2-3; the match to TRBD2 covers 9 bases. The CDR3 has 17 residues. CDR1 and CDR2 (germline): LGHNA, YNFKEQ. V gave up 1 base and J gave up 0 bases; unmatched junction bases: 5. The CDR3 region is CASSQGASGMSTDTQYF. The CDR3 DNA sequence: TGTGCCAGCAGCCAAGGGGCTAGCGGGATGAGCACAGATACGCAGTATTTT.

The V and J genes are TRBV7-9 and TRBJ1-5; no definite D call. The CDR3 spans 12 residues. The V gene's germline CDR1 is SEHNR and CDR2 FQNEAQ (reference sequence). Trimming removed 3 bases at V and 5 bases at J, with 5 bases between. The CDR3 nucleotides are TGTGCCAGCAGCTTTTCAGATCAGCCCCAGCATTTT. Translating it yields CASSFSDQPQHF.

Note on this clone: This specimen includes other DNA sequences encoding the same CDR3. The gene calls are TRBV28 and TRBJ1-2; the D is unclear. CDR1 is MDHEN, CDR2 SYDVKM, per germline. Trimming stripped 5 bases from V and 2 bases from J, with 3 bases between. The CDR3 contains 11 residues. This chain's CDR3 is CASSPNYGYTF. The CDR3 DNA is TGTGCCAGCAGTCCGAACTATGGCTACACCTTC.

This sequence joins TRBV14 and TRBJ2-3, with 12 bases that match TRBD1. The CDR3 totals 17 residues. Germline V gene lookup returns CDR1 SGHDN and CDR2 FVKESK. The V gene end was trimmed by 4 bases and the J gene end by 1 base; junction bases not matched to a gene: 6. The CDR3 nucleotides are TGTGCCAGCAGCCGGGGGACAGGGGGCGCAGGCACAGATACGCAGTATTTT. It is translated as CASSRGTGGAGTDTQYF.